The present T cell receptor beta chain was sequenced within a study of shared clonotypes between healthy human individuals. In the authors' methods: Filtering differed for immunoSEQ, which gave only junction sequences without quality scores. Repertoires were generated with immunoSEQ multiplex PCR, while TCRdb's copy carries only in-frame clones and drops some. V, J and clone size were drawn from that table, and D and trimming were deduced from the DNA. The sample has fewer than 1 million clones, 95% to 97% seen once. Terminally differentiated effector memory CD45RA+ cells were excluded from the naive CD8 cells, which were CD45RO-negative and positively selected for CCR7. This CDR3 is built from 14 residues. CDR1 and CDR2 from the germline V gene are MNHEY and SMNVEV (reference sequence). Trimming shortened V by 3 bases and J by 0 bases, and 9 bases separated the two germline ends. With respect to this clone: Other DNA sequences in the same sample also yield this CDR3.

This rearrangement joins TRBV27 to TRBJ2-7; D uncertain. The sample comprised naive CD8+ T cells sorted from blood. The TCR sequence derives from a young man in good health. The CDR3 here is CASSLAGPSYEQYF. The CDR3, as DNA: TGTGCCAGCAGTTTGGCTGGGCCCTCCTACGAGCAGTACTTC.